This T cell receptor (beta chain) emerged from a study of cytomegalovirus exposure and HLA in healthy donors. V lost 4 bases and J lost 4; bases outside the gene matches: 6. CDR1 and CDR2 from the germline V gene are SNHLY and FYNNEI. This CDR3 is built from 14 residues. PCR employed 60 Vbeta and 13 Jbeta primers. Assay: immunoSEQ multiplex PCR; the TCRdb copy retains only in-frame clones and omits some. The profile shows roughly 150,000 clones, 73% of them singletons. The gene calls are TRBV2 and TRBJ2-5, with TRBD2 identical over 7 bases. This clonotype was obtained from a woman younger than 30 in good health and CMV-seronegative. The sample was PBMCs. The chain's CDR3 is CASSARGSGETQYF. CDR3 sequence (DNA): TGTGCCAGCAGTGCCCGCGGGAGCGGAGAGACCCAGTACTTC.